This record covers a single T cell receptor beta chain. Original analysis: For nucleated cells, counts were estimated from reference gene primer amplification. The repertoire was sequenced with immunoSEQ multiplex PCR; TCRdb's copy has only in-frame clones and lacks some. That table is the source of V, J and clone size, and D and trimming were worked out from the DNA. The top ten hold 2% to 3% of the sample, which has about 280,000 clones, approximately 81% seen once. The data belong to a study of blood T cell repertoires in COVID-19. This CDR3 region has 15 residues. The V and J ends lost 7 bases and 3 bases, in that order; junction bases with no gene match: 5. CDR1 and CDR2 from the germline V gene are MNHEY and SVGAGI.

The material sequenced was PBMCs or T cells enriched from blood (not recorded which). The receptor was isolated from a woman aged 45-65 years who had recovered from COVID-19. J is TRBJ2-6 and V is TRBV6-5; TRBD1 aligns across 8 bases. The CDR3 DNA reads TGTGCCAGCACATCGGACAGGGATGGGGCCAACGTCCTGACTTTC. Its translation: CASTSDRDGANVLTF.